This T cell receptor (beta chain) came from a study of shared clonotypes between healthy human individuals. Germline-derived CDR1 and CDR2 are MDHEN and SYDVKM. The CDR3 is 12 amino acids. V was pared by 7 bases and J by 3 bases, with 7 bases between. Sequenced by immunoSEQ multiplex PCR; TCRdb stores in-frame clones only, minus some. The sample lists about 610,000 clones, about 97% occurring once. The sample consisted of naive CD4+ T cells sorted from blood. Specified subset: CD45RA+ positively selected. The chain links TRBV28 to TRBJ1-5; no clear D. The receptor was isolated from a woman aged 25 to 45 in good health. CDR3 nucleotide sequence: TGTGCCAGCACTACAACCAATCAGCCCCAGCATTTT. As protein: CASTTTNQPQHF. The whole variable domain, filled in from reference TRBV28 and TRBJ1-5, reads DVKVTQSSRYLVKRTGEKVFLECVQDMDHENMFWYRQDPGLGLRLIYFSYDVKMKEKGDIPEGYSVSREKKERFSLILESASTNQTSMYLCASTTTNQPQHFGDGTRLSIL.